Reported below is one T cell receptor beta chain. Primers for the PCR totalled 60 Vbeta and 13 Jbeta. This table comes from immunoSEQ multiplex PCR, and its TCRdb copy is limited to in-frame clones, with some not included. The sample has some 150,000 clones; around 80% are singletons. Trimming cost V 4 bases and J 2 bases, with 15 bases left between them. The germline V gene encodes CDR1 SGHDN and CDR2 FVKESK. The CDR3 is 15 amino acids. This entry comes from a study of cytomegalovirus exposure and HLA in healthy donors. This receptor was identified in a young man in good health and CMV-seronegative. V gene TRBV14 combines with J gene TRBJ2-7, with a tentative D call TRBD2 (6 bases). What was sequenced was PBMCs. CDR3 bases: TGTGCCAGCAGCCCTTTTCTAGCGCAACCCTACGAGCAGTACTTC. It translates to CASSPFLAQPYEQYF. Looking up the rest from reference TRBV14 and TRBJ2-7 gives the full variable domain: EAGVTQFPSHSVIEKGQTVTLRCDPISGHDNLYWYRRVMGKEIKFLLHFVKESKQDESGMPNNRFLAERTGGTYSTLKVQPAELEDSGVYFCASSPFLAQPYEQYFGPGTRLTVT.